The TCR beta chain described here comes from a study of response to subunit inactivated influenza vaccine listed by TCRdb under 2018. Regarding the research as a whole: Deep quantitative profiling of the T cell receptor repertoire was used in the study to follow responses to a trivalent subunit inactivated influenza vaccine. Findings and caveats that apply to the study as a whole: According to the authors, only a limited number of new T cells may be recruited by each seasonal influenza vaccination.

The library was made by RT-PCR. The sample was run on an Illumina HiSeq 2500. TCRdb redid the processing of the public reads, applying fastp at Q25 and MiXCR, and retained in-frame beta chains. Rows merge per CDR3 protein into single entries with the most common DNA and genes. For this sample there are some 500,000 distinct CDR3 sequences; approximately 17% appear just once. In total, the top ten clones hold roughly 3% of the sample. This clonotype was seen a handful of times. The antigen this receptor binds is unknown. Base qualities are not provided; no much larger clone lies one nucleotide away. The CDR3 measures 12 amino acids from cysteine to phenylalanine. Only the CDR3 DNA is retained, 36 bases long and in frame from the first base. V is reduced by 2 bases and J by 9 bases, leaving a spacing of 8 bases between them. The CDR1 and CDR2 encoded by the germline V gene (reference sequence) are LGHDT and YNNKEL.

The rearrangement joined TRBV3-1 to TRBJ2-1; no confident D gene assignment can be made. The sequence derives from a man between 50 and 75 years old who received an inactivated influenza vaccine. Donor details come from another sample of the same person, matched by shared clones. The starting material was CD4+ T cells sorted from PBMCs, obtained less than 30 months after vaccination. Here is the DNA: TGTGCCAGCAGCCAACTCGGCGTTGAGCAGTTCTTC. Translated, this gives CASSQLGVEQFF.